Each of the 4 T cell receptor beta chains below was sequenced from the same sample in a study of graft-versus-host responses after intestinal transplantation. Sequencing used immunoSEQ multiplex PCR; TCRdb keeps in-frame clones, though not all of them. The data contain about 120,000 clones, about 93% of them seen just once; the ten biggest clones take up around 0.12%. These receptors have no identified antigens. Specimen: unstimulated CD4+ T cells sorted from spleen or lymph node cells, collected before intestinal transplant. The receptors were sampled from a human donor who received an intestinal transplant.

J is TRBJ2-7 and V is TRBV5-1; TRBD1 matches 9 bases. Per the germline V gene, CDR1 is SGHRS and CDR2 is YFSETQ. The CDR3 runs to 15 residues. The V gene end was trimmed by 3 bases and the J gene end by 7 bases; junction bases not matched to a gene: 11. CDR3 protein: CASSWGDRDRGEQYF. CDR3 coding DNA: TGCGCCAGCAGCTGGGGGGACAGGGATCGGGGAGAGCAGTACTTC.

The chain is built from TRBV2 and TRBJ2-1; weak D call: TRBD2 (5 bases). The CDR3 totals 10 residues. Germline lookup yields CDR1 SNHLY and CDR2 FYNNEI. V gave up 8 bases and J gave up 9 bases, with 8 bases separating them. CDR3 in DNA: TGTGCCAGCGGGAGTACTGAGCAGTTCTTC. It encodes CASGSTEQFF.

This chain joins TRBV6-1 and TRBJ1-2, with D tentatively TRBD1 (6 bases). Germline V lookup: CDR1 MNHNS, CDR2 SASEGT. CDR3 length: 15 amino acids. Deletions cut 1 base from V and 8 bases from J, with 17 bases between. CDR3 amino acids: CASSEVVPAGAGYTF. The CDR3 coding sequence is TGTGCCAGCAGTGAAGTTGTCCCCGCAGGGGCGGGCTACACCTTC.

The rearrangement links TRBV7-7 to TRBJ2-6, with D unresolved. Germline lookup yields CDR1 SSHAT and CDR2 FNYEAQ (reference sequence). The CDR3 contains 11 residues. The CDR3 protein is CARVFGNVLTF. The CDR3 DNA follows: TGTGCTAGGGTATTTGGCAACGTCCTGACTTTC.